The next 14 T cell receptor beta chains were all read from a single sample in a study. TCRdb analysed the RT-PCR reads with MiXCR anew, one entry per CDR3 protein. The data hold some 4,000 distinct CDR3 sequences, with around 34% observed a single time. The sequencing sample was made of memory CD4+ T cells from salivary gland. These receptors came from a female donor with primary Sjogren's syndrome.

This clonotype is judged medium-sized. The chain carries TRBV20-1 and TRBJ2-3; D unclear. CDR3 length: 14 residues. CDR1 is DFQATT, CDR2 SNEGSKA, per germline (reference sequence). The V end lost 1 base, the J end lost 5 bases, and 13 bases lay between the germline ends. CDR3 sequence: CSARGSDGVDTQYF. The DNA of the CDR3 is TGCAGTGCTAGAGGTTCGGACGGAGTAGATACGCAGTATTTT.

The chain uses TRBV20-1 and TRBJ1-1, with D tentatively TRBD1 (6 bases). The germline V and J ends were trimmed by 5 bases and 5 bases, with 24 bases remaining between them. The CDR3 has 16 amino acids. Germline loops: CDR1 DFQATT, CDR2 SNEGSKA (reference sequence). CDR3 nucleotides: TGCAGTGCTCTCGGACTAGCGGGGAGGACAGATACTGAAGCTTTCTTT. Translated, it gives CSALGLAGRTDTEAFF.

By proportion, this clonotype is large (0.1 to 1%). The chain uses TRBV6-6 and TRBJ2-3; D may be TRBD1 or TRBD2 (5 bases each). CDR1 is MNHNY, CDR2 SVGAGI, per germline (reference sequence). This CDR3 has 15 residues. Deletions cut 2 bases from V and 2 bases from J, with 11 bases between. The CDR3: CASSYRGQSTDTQYF. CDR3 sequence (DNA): TGTGCCAGCAGTTACCGGGGCCAGTCCACAGATACGCAGTATTTT.

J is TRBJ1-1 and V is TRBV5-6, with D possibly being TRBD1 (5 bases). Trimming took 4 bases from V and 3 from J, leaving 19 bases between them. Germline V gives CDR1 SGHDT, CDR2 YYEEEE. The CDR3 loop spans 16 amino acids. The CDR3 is CASSGGLERDDTEAFF. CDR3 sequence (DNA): TGTGCCAGCAGCGGCGGACTCGAGAGGGACGACACTGAAGCTTTCTTT.

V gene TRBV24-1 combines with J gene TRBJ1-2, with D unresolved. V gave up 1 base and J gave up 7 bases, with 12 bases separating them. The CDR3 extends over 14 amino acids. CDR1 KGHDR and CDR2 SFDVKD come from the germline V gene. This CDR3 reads CATSDFSGLRGYTF. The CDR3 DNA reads TGTGCCACCAGTGATTTTTCCGGGTTGCGTGGCTACACCTTC.

The CDR3 spells CASSPYGLAGLTGELFF. CDR3 coding DNA: TGTGCCAGCAGTCCCTACGGACTAGCGGGACTCACCGGGGAGCTGTTTTTT. The chain carries TRBV6-5 and TRBJ2-2; 12 bases map to TRBD2. Germline V gene lookup returns CDR1 MNHEY and CDR2 SVGAGI. The CDR3 consists of 17 residues. V lost 5 bases, J lost 4 bases, and 8 bases stayed unmatched.

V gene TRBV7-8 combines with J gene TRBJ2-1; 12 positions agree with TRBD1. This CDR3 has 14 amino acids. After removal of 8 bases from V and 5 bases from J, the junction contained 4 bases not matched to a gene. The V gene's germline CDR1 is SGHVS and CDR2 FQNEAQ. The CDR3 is CASVGQGANNEQFF. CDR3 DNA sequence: TGTGCCAGCGTGGGACAGGGGGCCAACAATGAGCAGTTCTTC. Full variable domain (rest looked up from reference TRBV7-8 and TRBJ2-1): GAGVSQSPRYKVAKRGQDVALRCDPISGHVSLFWYQQALGQGPEFLTYFQNEAQLDKSGLPSDRFFAERPEGSVSTLKIQRTQQEDSAVYLCASVGQGANNEQFFGPGTRLTVL.

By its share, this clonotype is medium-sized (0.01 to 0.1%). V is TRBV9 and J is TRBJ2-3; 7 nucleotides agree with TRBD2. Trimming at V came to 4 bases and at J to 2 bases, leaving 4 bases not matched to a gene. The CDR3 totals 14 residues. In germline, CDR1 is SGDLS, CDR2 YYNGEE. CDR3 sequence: CASSTRDYTDTQYF. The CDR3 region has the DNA TGTGCCAGCAGCACCCGGGACTACACAGATACGCAGTATTTT.

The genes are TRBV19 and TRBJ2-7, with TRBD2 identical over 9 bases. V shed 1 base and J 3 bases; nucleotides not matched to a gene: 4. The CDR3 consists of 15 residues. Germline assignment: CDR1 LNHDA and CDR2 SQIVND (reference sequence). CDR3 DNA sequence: TGTGCCAGTAGTATAGTGGGTAGCGGGGGCTACGAGCAGTACTTC. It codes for CASSIVGSGGYEQYF.

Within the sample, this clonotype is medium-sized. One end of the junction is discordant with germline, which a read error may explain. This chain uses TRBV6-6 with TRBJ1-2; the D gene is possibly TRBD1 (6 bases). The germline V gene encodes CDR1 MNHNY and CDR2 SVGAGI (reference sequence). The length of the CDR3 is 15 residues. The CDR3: CANSLEQGRGYGYTF. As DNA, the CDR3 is TGTGCCAACAGTCTAGAACAGGGCCGGGGCTATGGCTACACCTTC.

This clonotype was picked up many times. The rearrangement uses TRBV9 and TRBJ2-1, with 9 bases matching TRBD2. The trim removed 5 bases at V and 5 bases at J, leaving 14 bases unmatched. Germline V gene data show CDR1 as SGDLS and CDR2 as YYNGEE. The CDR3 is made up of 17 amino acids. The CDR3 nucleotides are TGTGCCAGCAGTTTAGGGCTTAGCGGGAGTAGCCACAATGAGCAGTTCTTC. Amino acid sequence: CASSLGLSGSSHNEQFF.

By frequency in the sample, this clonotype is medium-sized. Here the CDR3 DNA reads TGTGCCAGCAGGACGCTCTCGGGTGAAAAACTGTTTTTT. This sequence encodes CASRTLSGEKLFF. The V and J genes are TRBV12-3 or TRBV12-4 and TRBJ1-4; D is undetermined. CDR3 size: 13 residues. The V end lost 6 bases, the J end lost 7 bases, and 12 bases lay between the germline ends.

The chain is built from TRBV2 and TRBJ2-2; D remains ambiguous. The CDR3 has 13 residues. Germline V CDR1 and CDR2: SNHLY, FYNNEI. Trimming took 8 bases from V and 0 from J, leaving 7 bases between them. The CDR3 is CASGNSNTGELFF. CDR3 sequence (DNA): TGTGCCAGCGGGAATTCGAACACCGGGGAGCTGTTTTTT.

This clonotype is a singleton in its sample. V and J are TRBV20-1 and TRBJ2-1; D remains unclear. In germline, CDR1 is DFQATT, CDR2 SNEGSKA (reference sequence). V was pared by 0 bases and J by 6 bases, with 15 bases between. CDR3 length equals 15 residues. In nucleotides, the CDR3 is TGCAGTGCTAGAGATCCCTTGAAAGATGGCAATGAGCAGTTCTTC. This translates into CSARDPLKDGNEQFF.